The 26 T cell receptor beta chains below were found in one sample sequenced in a study of T cell responses to AZD1222 COVID-19 vaccine. Assay used: immunoSEQ multiplex PCR; TCRdb lists only in-frame clones, some missing. This table holds 75,000 to 95,000 clones, approximately 90% found once. The source was peripheral blood, collected on day 0 of AZD1222 vaccination. The source is an adult in good health.

This clone came up a few times. The chain couples TRBV27 to TRBJ1-1, with 7 nucleotides matching TRBD1. This CDR3 is built from 14 residues. Trimming removed 3 bases from V and 1 base from J; junction bases left unmatched: 2. CDR1 and CDR2 (germline): MNHEY, SMNVEV (reference sequence). The CDR3 is CASSFGQANTEAFF. The CDR3 DNA follows: TGTGCCAGCAGTTTTGGACAGGCGAACACTGAAGCTTTCTTT.

The V gene is TRBV15, the J gene TRBJ1-2; D unclear. The V and J ends lost 0 bases and 2 bases respectively, with 4 bases between them. The length of the CDR3 is 13 residues. Germline CDR1 is LNHNV and CDR2 is YYDKDF (reference sequence). This CDR3 reads CATSRDLNYGYTF. The CDR3, as DNA: TGTGCCACCAGCAGAGACTTGAACTATGGCTACACCTTC.

The chain combines TRBV5-6 with TRBJ1-1; D is perhaps TRBD1 (6 bases). V lost 6 bases and J lost 8, with 23 bases in between. CDR1 and CDR2 (germline): SGHDT, YYEEEE. CDR3 size: 15 residues. The CDR3 nucleotides are TGTGCCAGCAACTTACAGGGCACTGATCCTCGGGAAGCTTTCTTT. This gives the protein CASNLQGTDPREAFF.

J is TRBJ1-3 and V is TRBV5-6; D remains unclear. Germline loops: CDR1 SGHDT, CDR2 YYEEEE. The CDR3 loop spans 14 amino acids. Between the trimmed V and J ends, which lost 5 bases and 4 bases, there was a span of 13 bases. In DNA form, the CDR3 reads TGTGCCAGCAGTAGGTTCGTGGCCGGAAACACCATATATTTT. This codes for CASSRFVAGNTIYF.

DNA for the CDR3: TGCGCCAGCAGCTCCCGGGGGGGCGGCTTTCCCGAGCAGTACTTC. Amino acid sequence: CASSSRGGGFPEQYF. The V call is TRBV5-1, the J call TRBJ2-7, with 8 bases aligning to TRBD2. Germline trimming cut 3 bases from V and 6 bases from J; bases unmatched to any gene: 11. The CDR3 runs to 15 residues. Germline V gene lookup returns CDR1 SGHRS and CDR2 YFSETQ.

The chain employs TRBV29-1 and TRBJ1-2; unclear D gene. Germline V gene data show CDR1 as SQVTM and CDR2 as ANQGSEA. This CDR3 is 11 amino acids long. The V end was cut by 2 bases, the J end by 2 bases, with 3 bases between. The CDR3 coding sequence is TGCAGCGTTGAACTCAACTATGGCTACACCTTC. Its translation: CSVELNYGYTF.

As regards this clone: The sample has other DNA sequences that encode this CDR3 too. The genes are TRBV18 and TRBJ1-5, with TRBD1 matching 7 bases. Losses at the gene ends were 5 bases for V and 2 bases for J; bases not matched to a gene: 3. CDR3 size: 14 residues. Germline V CDR1 and CDR2: KGHSH, LQKENI. CDR3: CASSLGQGNQPQHF. CDR3 in DNA: TGTGCCAGCTCATTAGGACAGGGCAATCAGCCCCAGCATTTT.

The J gene is TRBJ1-3, the V gene TRBV5-1; 9 nucleotides align to TRBD1. CDR1 and CDR2 from the germline V gene are SGHRS and YFSETQ. V lost 0 bases to trimming and J lost 0 bases; unmatched junction nucleotides: 10. The CDR3 is 19 amino acids. The chain's CDR3 is CASSLDGTGSAGSGNTIYF. CDR3 sequence (DNA): TGCGCCAGCAGCTTGGACGGGACAGGGTCGGCCGGCTCTGGAAACACCATATATTTT. Complete variable domain (other parts from reference TRBV5-1 and TRBJ1-3): KAGVTQTPRYLIKTRGQQVTLSCSPISGHRSVSWYQQTPGQGLQFLFEYFSETQRNKGNFPGRFSGRQFSNSRSEMNVSTLELGDSALYLCASSLDGTGSAGSGNTIYFGEGSWLTVV.

The gene calls are TRBV4-1 and TRBJ2-7; 7 bases are shared with TRBD1. The trim removed 2 bases at V and 7 bases at J, leaving 14 bases unmatched. The length of the CDR3 is 16 residues. Germline CDR1 reads MGHRA; CDR2 reads YSYEKL. The CDR3 loop reads CASSQRLRDSPLEQYF. Here the CDR3 DNA reads TGCGCCAGCAGCCAAAGACTACGGGACAGCCCTCTAGAGCAGTACTTC.

V usage is TRBV10-3 and J usage is TRBJ1-4; D uncertain. The CDR3 has 15 residues. The germline V gene encodes CDR1 ENHRY and CDR2 SYGVKD. V was pared by 5 bases and J by 7 bases, with 17 bases between. Here the CDR3 reads CAISQEDGFGEKLFF. The CDR3 region has the DNA TGTGCCATCAGTCAGGAGGATGGATTCGGTGAAAAACTGTTTTTT.

CDR3 in amino acids: CASSAMGSPLHF. CDR3 DNA sequence: TGTGCCAGCAGTGCTATGGGGTCACCCCTCCACTTT. The chain couples TRBV28 to TRBJ1-6; D unclear. The CDR3 loop spans 12 amino acids. CDR1 is MDHEN, CDR2 SYDVKM, per germline. V lost 5 bases and J 10 bases, leaving 9 bases between the germline ends.

This chain connects TRBV19 to TRBJ2-3, with unresolved D. The CDR3 covers 13 residues. Germline CDR1 reads LNHDA; CDR2 reads SQIVND (reference sequence). The V end lost 3 bases, the J end lost 1 base, and 5 bases lay between the germline ends. The CDR3 spells CASSIPGTDTQYF. In DNA form, the CDR3 reads TGTGCCAGTAGTATCCCTGGCACAGATACGCAGTATTTT.

The CDR3 sequence: CASSHRGGNTIYF. The CDR3 DNA sequence: TGTGCCAGCAGCCACAGGGGAGGAAACACCATATATTTT. This chain links TRBV3-1 (or the pseudogene TRBV3-2) with TRBJ1-3, with D perhaps TRBD1 (6 bases). CDR1 and CDR2 from the germline V gene are LGHDT and YNNKEL (reference sequence). The V and J ends lost 3 bases and 4 bases respectively, with 7 bases between them. CDR3 size: 13 residues.

This sequence joins TRBV12-5 and TRBJ2-2, with 8 bases lining up with TRBD1. Germline lookup yields CDR1 LGHNT and CDR2 FRNRAP. V lost 7 bases to trimming and J lost 7 bases; unmatched junction nucleotides: 17. This CDR3 spans 17 amino acids. The CDR3 loop is CASAPTPSRQGYGELFF. CDR3 nucleotides: TGTGCTAGTGCACCCACCCCCTCTCGACAGGGGTACGGGGAGCTGTTTTTT.

This clone was detected a few times. The chain employs TRBV18 and TRBJ2-7; D gene uncertain. The CDR3 sequence is 12 residues long. CDR1 KGHSH and CDR2 LQKENI come from the germline V gene. V dropped 3 bases and J dropped 6 bases, with 9 bases sitting between them. The CDR3 here is CASSPLSGEQYF. As DNA, the CDR3 is TGTGCCAGCTCACCCCTCTCGGGCGAGCAGTACTTC.

The chain is built from TRBV7-2 and TRBJ1-3; TRBD1 matches at 8 bases. Losses at the gene ends were 4 bases for V and 2 bases for J; bases not matched to a gene: 1. The CDR3 runs 14 residues. Germline V gives CDR1 SGHTA, CDR2 FQGNSA. The CDR3 region has the DNA TGTGCCAGCAGCTCGACAGGGGCTGGAAACACCATATATTTT. This sequence encodes CASSSTGAGNTIYF.

The chain is built from TRBV28 and TRBJ1-2; D remains ambiguous. The germline CDR1 and CDR2 sequences are MDHEN and SYDVKM. CDR3 length: 11 residues. Trimming pared 7 bases from V and 1 base from J, leaving 4 bases between. In nucleotides, the CDR3 is TGTGCCAGCAAGATTAACTATGGCTACACCTTC. Translated: CASKINYGYTF.

About this clone itself: An end of the junction does not agree with germline; a read error may underlie this. The chain uses TRBV6-6 and TRBJ1-5; a weak D match, TRBD1 (6 bases). This CDR3 comprises 15 residues. Germline V gene data show CDR1 as MNHNY and CDR2 as SVGAGI (reference sequence). The CDR3 sequence is CASSHSGGGNQPQHF. For the CDR3, the DNA is TGTGCCAGCAGTCACTCTGGGGGCGGCAATCAGCCCCAGCATTTT.

The genes are TRBV28 and TRBJ2-1; 9 nucleotides align to TRBD2. CDR3 length: 16 amino acids. CDR1 is MDHEN, CDR2 SYDVKM, per germline. The ends lost 6 bases at V and 1 base at J; junction bases unmatched: 7. CDR3 loop: CASSGHSGSSYNEQFF. The CDR3 DNA reads as TGTGCCAGCAGCGGCCATAGCGGGAGTTCCTACAATGAGCAGTTCTTC.

This clone was counted a few times. CDR3 amino acids: CSASAGANTIYF. CDR3 bases: TGCAGTGCTAGTGCGGGTGCAAACACCATATATTTT. The chain recombines TRBV20-1 with TRBJ1-3; D gene uncertain. Germline assignment: CDR1 DFQATT and CDR2 SNEGSKA (reference sequence). This CDR3 contains 12 residues. Trimming removed 3 bases at V and 6 bases at J, with 9 bases between.

This clone was seen a handful of times. The J gene is TRBJ2-3, the V gene TRBV5-4; D call uncertain. CDR1 is SGHNT, CDR2 YYREEE, per germline (reference sequence). V was trimmed by 0 bases and J by 5 bases, leaving 4 bases between them. This CDR3 has 12 residues. CDR3 in amino acids: CASSLEQDTQYF. DNA for the CDR3: TGTGCCAGCAGCTTGGAGCAAGATACGCAGTATTTT.

The chain links TRBV6-5 to TRBJ2-4; D is unresolved. V was pared by 0 bases and J by 1 base, with 10 bases between. CDR1 is MNHEY, CDR2 SVGAGI, per germline. This CDR3 comprises 16 residues. The CDR3 loop is CASSYSPSSAKNIQYF. CDR3 DNA sequence: TGTGCCAGCAGTTACTCGCCCAGCTCGGCCAAAAACATTCAGTACTTC.

Only one count was recorded for this clone. The chain recombines TRBV11-2 with TRBJ1-1; D is possibly TRBD1 (6 bases). The CDR3 consists of 13 residues. V lost 5 bases and J lost 4, with 11 bases in between. Germline V lookup: CDR1 SGHAT, CDR2 FQNNGV. The DNA for the CDR3 is TGTGCCAGCAGCCCATACAGGGCCACTGAAGCTTTCTTT. This encodes CASSPYRATEAFF.

The chain employs TRBV6-1 and TRBJ2-7; 10 bases map to TRBD2. From germline, CDR1 is MNHNS and CDR2 SASEGT. Trimming cost V 2 bases and J 0 bases; bases outside gene matches: 7. The CDR3 length is 17 residues. The CDR3 spells CASSEWGTSESSYEQYF. CDR3 coding DNA: TGTGCCAGCAGTGAATGGGGGACTAGCGAGAGCTCCTACGAGCAGTACTTC.

In its sample, this clone was seen once. V and J are TRBV9 and TRBJ1-1, with D unclear. The CDR3 length is 14 residues. Germline-derived CDR1 and CDR2 are SGDLS and YYNGEE. V was clipped by 0 bases and J by 1 base, with 7 bases between them. CDR3 in amino acids: CASSVGHGNTEAFF. Written as DNA, the CDR3 is TGTGCCAGCAGCGTAGGTCATGGGAACACTGAAGCTTTCTTT.

V gene TRBV4-1 combines with J gene TRBJ1-2; the match to TRBD1 covers 7 bases. This CDR3 is built from 17 residues. Germline V gene sequence: CDR1 MGHRA, CDR2 YSYEKL. With 1 base clipped from V and 1 base from J, the junction kept 9 bases outside the gene matches. CDR3 DNA sequence: TGCGCCAGCAGCCAAGCTCTCCAGGGGGGGAATAACTATGGCTACACCTTC. Encoded protein: CASSQALQGGNNYGYTF.